This T cell receptor beta chain is drawn from a study of vaccination effects on CD4 cells after COVID-19. At the level of the study: Samples gathered post-vaccine arrived a median of 72 days past the second dose. Findings and limits, study-wide: In convalescents, post-vaccine spike-reactive clones were mainly new clones induced by vaccination.

TCRdb's table, derived via immunoSEQ multiplex PCR, lists solely in-frame clones and lacks some. The data contain some 50,000 clones, about 74% of them singletons. This CDR3 has 18 residues. V was trimmed by 6 bases and J by 2 bases, leaving 23 bases between them. The V gene's germline CDR1 is SGHTA and CDR2 FQGNSA. Subsequent to a culture period of approximately 11 days, CD4+ T cells were isolated. The person was diagnosed with PCR-confirmed SARS-CoV-2 infection between March and December 2020. Every participant took two doses of the BNT162b2 or mRNA-1273 vaccine. In the cultures, half the medium was exchanged for IL-2 medium on days 3 and 7. On this clone itself: Antigen: not known.

This sample comprised CD4+ T cells from PBMCs cultured without peptide, obtained after COVID-19 vaccination. The source is a human donor who had a prior SARS-CoV-2 infection. The chain links TRBV7-2 to TRBJ2-1, with D unresolved. This CDR3 is CASRRTLPWTSTYNEQFF. DNA of the CDR3: TGTGCCAGCAGACGAACCCTCCCCTGGACGAGCACCTACAATGAGCAGTTCTTC.